These T cell receptor beta chains were read from a single sample in a study of cytomegalovirus exposure and HLA in healthy donors. Generated by immunoSEQ multiplex PCR, the TCRdb table keeps only in-frame clones and is missing some. Counted here are approximately 120,000 clones, around 78% occurring once; the ten biggest clones make up less than 4.5%. Specimen: PBMCs. These receptors came from a man aged 40-50 years in good health and CMV-seronegative. Each CDR3 is given with its conserved first and last residue.

CASQVGGEPQHF | TRBJ1-5 | TRBV6-5
CASSPLRGGANETQYF | TRBJ2-5 | TRBV4-1
CASSSTGDLYYGYTF | TRBJ1-2 | TRBV27
CASSYWEGYGYGYTF | TRBJ1-2 | TRBV6-5
CASKIGTGGGYTF | TRBJ1-2 | TRBV6-1
CASSQITGNNSPLHF | TRBJ1-6 | TRBV4-1
CASSAGQGMGSNQPQHF | TRBJ1-5 | TRBV7-2
CASSGQGGDYEQYF | TRBJ2-7 | TRBV9
CASSPSGSGYTF | TRBJ1-2 | TRBV18
CASSQDLTAREAFF | TRBJ1-1 | TRBV4-3
CASSYTRTGGRELFF | TRBJ2-2 | TRBV5-4
CASSPGTIGSEQYF | TRBJ2-7 | TRBV18
CASSLATGGETQYF | TRBJ2-5 | TRBV11-1
CASSDTGTRIEQYF | TRBJ2-7 | TRBV25-1
CASSLEGRGTFF | TRBJ1-1 | TRBV7-9
CATSRPSSGGVRDTQYF | TRBJ2-3 | TRBV15
CASSFGTGNEQHF | TRBJ2-7 | TRBV5-1